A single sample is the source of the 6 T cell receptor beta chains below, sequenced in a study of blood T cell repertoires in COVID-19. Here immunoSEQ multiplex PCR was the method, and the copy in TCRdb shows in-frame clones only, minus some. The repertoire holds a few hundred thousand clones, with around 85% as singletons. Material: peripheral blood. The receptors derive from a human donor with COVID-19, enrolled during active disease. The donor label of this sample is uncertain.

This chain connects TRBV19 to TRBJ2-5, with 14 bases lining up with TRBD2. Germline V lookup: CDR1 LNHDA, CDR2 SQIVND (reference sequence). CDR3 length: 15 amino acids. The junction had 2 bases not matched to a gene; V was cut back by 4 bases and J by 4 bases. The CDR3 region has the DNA TGTGCCAGTAGTACGACTAGCGGGGGGGGAGAGACCCAGTACTTC. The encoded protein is CASSTTSGGGETQYF.

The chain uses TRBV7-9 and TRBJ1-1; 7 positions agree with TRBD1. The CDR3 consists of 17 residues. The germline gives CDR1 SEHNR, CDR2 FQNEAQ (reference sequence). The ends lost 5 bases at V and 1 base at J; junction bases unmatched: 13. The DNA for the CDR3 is TGTGCCAGCAGCCAACCGGGACAGAACAGTCAGAACACTGAAGCTTTCTTT. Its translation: CASSQPGQNSQNTEAFF. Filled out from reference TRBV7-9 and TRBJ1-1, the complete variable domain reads DTGVSQNPRHKITKRGQNVTFRCDPISEHNRLYWYRQTLGQGPEFLTYFQNEAQLEKSRLLSDRFSAERPKGSFSTLEIQRTEQGDSAMYLCASSQPGQNSQNTEAFFGQGTRLTVV.

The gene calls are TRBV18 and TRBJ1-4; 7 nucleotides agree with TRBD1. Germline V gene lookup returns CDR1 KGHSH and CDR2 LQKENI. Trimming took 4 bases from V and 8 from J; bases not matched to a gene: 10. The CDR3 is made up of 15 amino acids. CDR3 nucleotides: TGTGCCAGCTCACAGAGGACAGGTTTGGGGGAAAAACTGTTTTTT. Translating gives CASSQRTGLGEKLFF.

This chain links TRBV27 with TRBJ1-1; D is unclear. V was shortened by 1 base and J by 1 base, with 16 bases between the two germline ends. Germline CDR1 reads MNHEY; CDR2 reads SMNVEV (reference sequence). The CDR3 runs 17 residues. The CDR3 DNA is TGTGCCAGCAGTTTATGGCGGGAGGGTGGAACGAACACTGAAGCTTTCTTT. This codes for CASSLWREGGTNTEAFF.

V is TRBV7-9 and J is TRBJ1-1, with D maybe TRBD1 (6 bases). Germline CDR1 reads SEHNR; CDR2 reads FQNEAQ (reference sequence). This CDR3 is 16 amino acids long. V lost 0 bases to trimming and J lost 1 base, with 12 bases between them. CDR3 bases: TGTGCCAGCAGCTTAGCGCGTGGGGGCCCGAACACTGAAGCTTTCTTT. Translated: CASSLARGGPNTEAFF.

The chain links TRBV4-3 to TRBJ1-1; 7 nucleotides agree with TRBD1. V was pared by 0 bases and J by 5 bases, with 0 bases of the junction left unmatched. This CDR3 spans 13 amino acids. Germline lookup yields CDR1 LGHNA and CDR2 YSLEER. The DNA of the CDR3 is TGCGCCAGCAGCCAAGAGACAGGGACTGAAGCTTTCTTT. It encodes CASSQETGTEAFF.